Listed below are T cell receptor beta chains from one sample, sequenced in a study of CXCR3-negative and CXCR3-positive naive CD8 T cells. TCRdb reprocessed the 5' RACE reads, with one entry per CDR3 protein and no DNA. The table for this sample gives 150,000 to 180,000 distinct CDR3 sequences. The sample consisted of naive CXCR3+ CD8+ T cells from blood. These TCRs come from a human donor in good health. Some clones in this sample may be carry-over from other donors' samples. Both conserved end residues are part of each CDR3.

>TRBJ2-1|TRBV12-3/TRBV12-4
CASSLAYLSYNEQFF
>TRBJ2-7|TRBV12-3/TRBV12-4
CASSWAGAYEQYF
>TRBJ2-1|TRBV14
CASSRIPYRDRDNEQFF
>TRBJ2-1|TRBV29-1
CSVEDFLQGGNEQFF
>TRBJ1-6|TRBV7-2
CASSLGQGPNSPLHF
>TRBJ1-1|TRBV12-5
CASGLSADLNTEAFF
>TRBJ1-2|TRBV27
CASSLFGGALYGYTF
>TRBJ2-3|TRBV11-2
CASTWLAGAADTQYF
>TRBJ2-1|TRBV7-8
CASSSPGGEQFF
>TRBJ1-1|TRBV7-7
CASSRRGNTEAFF
>TRBJ1-1|TRBV27
CASSLQGAYTEAFF
>TRBJ2-7|TRBV27
CASSGLAGYEQYF
>TRBJ2-5|TRBV5-1
CASSLRSSGWVEETQYF
>TRBJ1-1|TRBV5-6
CASSLAKSEAFF
>TRBJ2-2|TRBV7-9
CASSSATGELFF
>TRBJ2-3|TRBV4-3
CASSQDKLGLEDTQYF
>TRBJ1-2|TRBV6-6
CASSYTPWQGADYGYTF
>TRBJ1-1|TRBV3-1
CASSQGDMNTEAFF
>TRBJ2-5|TRBV5-6
CASSLEAAGEPQETQYF
>TRBJ2-1|TRBV12-3/TRBV12-4
CASNLRSYNEQFF
>TRBJ2-7|TRBV9
CASSGETSGYEQYF
>TRBJ2-3|TRBV7-2
CASSMIGPDTQYF
>TRBJ2-7|TRBV20-1
CSAREPGSYEQYF
>TRBJ1-5|TRBV15
CATSRDVGQPNQPQHF
>TRBJ1-1|TRBV29-1
CSVLTGTEAFF
>TRBJ2-7|TRBV7-9
CASSIINYEQYF
>TRBJ1-1|TRBV29-1
CSVETNTEAFF
>TRBJ2-7|TRBV3-1
CASSKNRVRSYEQYF
>TRBJ2-7|TRBV2
CASRDGGSYEQYF
>TRBJ2-1|TRBV18
CASSPRGSLLYNEQFF
>TRBJ1-1|TRBV20-1
CSARADHAEAFF
>TRBJ2-2|TRBV5-1
CASSMDRVTGELFF
>TRBJ2-1|TRBV3-1
CDSSQETSGRNEQFF
>TRBJ2-1|TRBV20-1
CSARGGAGELSYNEQFF
>TRBJ1-1|TRBV7-2
CASSSSIGTEAFF
>TRBJ2-2|TRBV15
CATSRVTNTGELFF
>TRBJ2-1|TRBV28
CASRLAGGHNEQFF
>TRBJ1-1|TRBV12-3/TRBV12-4
CASSLGVWDTEAFF
>TRBJ1-2|TRBV4-3
CASSQGPRGTSTGYTF
>TRBJ2-7|TRBV11-2
CASSFHGGGSPYEQYF
>TRBJ2-1|TRBV2
CASSEVSPLHEQFF
>TRBJ1-2|TRBV29-1
CSVDDRGLGYTF
>TRBJ2-7|TRBV29-1
CSVSHRGGYEQYF